The sequence of this TCR beta chain was determined in a study of blood T cell repertoires in COVID-19. Study details: Samples of COVID-19 (acute and convalescent) were obtained from the United States, Italy and Spain. PBMCs, B-cell-depleted T cells, or T cells provided the cDNA or gDNA that made up the material.

The CDR3 spans 15 residues. Germline CDR1 is MNHEY and CDR2 is SMNVEV (reference sequence). V was cut by 3 bases and J by 3 bases, with 14 bases left in between. Original handling: Estimates of nucleated cell counts were drawn from the amplification of reference gene primers. TCRdb keeps only in-frame clones here, not all; method: immunoSEQ multiplex PCR. That table furnishes V, J and clone size, whereas the DNA furnished D and trimming. The sample has tens of thousands of clones, over 75% seen once. This clone was recorded a few times. This clonotype was obtained from a woman aged 80 or over with acute or convalescent COVID-19. J is TRBJ1-1 and V is TRBV27; D might be TRBD1 (5 bases). The sequenced sample consisted of peripheral blood. CDR3 coding DNA: TGTGCCAGCAGTTTGGGAATCGGGGGGGACACTGAAGCTTTCTTT. Translated, it gives CASSLGIGGDTEAFF.